The T cell receptor beta chain described here comes from a study of blood T cell repertoires in COVID-19. Produced via immunoSEQ multiplex PCR; TCRdb's table is partial and in-frame only. The sample has some 120,000 clones, 70% to 85% seen once. Per the germline V gene, CDR1 is SGHAT and CDR2 is FQNNGV. The CDR3 loop spans 15 amino acids. The V and J ends lost 0 bases and 6 bases respectively, with 11 bases between them. The chain combines TRBV11-2 with TRBJ1-4, with D uncertain. Sequenced: peripheral blood. The TCR was taken from a man between 65 and 85 years old with active or convalescent COVID-19. This CDR3 is CASSLDSGSHEKLFF. Written as DNA, the CDR3 is TGTGCCAGCAGCTTAGATTCGGGTTCCCATGAAAAACTGTTTTTT.